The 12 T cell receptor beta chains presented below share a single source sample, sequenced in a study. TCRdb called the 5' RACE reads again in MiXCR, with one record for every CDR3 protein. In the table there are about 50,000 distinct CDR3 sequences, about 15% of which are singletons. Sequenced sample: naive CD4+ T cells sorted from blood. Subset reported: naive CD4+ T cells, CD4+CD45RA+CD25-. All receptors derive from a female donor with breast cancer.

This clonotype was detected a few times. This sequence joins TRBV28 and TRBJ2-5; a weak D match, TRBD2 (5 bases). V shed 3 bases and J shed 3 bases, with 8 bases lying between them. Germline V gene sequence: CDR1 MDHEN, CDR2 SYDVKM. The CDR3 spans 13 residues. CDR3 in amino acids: CASSFLGEETQYF. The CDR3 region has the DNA TGTGCCAGCAGTTTTCTCGGGGAAGAGACCCAGTACTTC.

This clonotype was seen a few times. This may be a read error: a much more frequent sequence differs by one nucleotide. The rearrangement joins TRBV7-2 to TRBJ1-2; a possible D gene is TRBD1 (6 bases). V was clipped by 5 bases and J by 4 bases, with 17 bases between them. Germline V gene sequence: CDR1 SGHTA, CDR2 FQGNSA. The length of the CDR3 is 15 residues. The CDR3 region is CASSQQVGGGYGYTF. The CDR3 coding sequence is TGTGCCAGCAGCCAACAAGTAGGGGGGGGCTATGGCTACACCTTC.

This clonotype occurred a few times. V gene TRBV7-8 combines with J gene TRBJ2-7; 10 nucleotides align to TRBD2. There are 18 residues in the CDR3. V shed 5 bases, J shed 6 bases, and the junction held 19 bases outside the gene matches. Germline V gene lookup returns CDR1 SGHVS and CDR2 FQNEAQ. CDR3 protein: CASSPASQSSGRGGEQYF. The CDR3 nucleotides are TGTGCCAGCAGCCCCGCCTCCCAATCTAGCGGGAGAGGGGGCGAGCAGTACTTC.

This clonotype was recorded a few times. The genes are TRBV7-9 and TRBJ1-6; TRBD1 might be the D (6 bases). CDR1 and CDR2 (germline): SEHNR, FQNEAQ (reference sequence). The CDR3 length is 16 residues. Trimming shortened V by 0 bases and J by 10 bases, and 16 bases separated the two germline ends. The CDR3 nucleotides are TGTGCCAGCAGCTTAGCTGCGGGGGGCACTCGGTCACCCCTCCACTTT. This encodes CASSLAAGGTRSPLHF.

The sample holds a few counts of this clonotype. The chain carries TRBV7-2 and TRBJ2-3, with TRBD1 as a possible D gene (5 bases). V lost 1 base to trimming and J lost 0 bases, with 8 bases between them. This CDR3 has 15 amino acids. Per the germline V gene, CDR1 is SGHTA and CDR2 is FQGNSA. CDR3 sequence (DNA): TGTGCCAGCAGCTTAGTGGACACTAGCACAGATACGCAGTATTTT. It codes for CASSLVDTSTDTQYF.

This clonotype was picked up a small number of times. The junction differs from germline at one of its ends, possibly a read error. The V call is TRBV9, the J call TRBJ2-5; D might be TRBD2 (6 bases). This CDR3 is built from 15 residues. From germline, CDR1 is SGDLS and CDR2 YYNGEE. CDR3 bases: TGTGCCAGCAGCTTCAGCCTTGGGAGGCAAGAGACCCTGTACTTC. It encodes CASSFSLGRQETLYF.

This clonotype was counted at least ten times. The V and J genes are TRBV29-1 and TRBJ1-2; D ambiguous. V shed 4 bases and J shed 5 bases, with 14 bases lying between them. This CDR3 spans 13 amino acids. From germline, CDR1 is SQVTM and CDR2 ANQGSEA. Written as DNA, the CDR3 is TGCAGCGTTGCTAGTGGACGGCGGTATGGCTACACCTTC. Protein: CSVASGRRYGYTF.

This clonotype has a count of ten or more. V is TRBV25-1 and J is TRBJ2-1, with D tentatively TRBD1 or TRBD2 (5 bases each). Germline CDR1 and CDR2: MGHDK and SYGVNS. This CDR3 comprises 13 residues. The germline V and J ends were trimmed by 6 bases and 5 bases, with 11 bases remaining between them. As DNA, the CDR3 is TGTGCCAGCAGACTAGGGGAAAACAATGAGCAGTTCTTC. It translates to CASRLGENNEQFF.

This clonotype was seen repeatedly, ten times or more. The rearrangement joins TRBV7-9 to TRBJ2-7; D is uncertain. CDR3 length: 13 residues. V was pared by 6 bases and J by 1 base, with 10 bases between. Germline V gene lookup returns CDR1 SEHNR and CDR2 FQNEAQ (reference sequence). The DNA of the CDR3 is TGTGCCAGCAGTATTAGGCTATCCTACGAGCAGTACTTC. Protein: CASSIRLSYEQYF.

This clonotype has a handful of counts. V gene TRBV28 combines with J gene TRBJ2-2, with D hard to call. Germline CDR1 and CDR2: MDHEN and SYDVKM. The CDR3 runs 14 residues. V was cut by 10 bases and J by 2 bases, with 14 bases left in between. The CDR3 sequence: CATQVETNTGELFF. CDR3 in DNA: TGTGCCACCCAAGTGGAGACAAACACCGGGGAGCTGTTTTTT.

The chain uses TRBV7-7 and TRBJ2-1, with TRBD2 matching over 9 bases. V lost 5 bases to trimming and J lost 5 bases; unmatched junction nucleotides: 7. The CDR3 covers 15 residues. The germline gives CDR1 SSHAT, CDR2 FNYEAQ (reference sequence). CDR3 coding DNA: TGTGCCAGCAGCCCCCGACTAGCGGAAAACAATGAGCAGTTCTTC. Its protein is CASSPRLAENNEQFF. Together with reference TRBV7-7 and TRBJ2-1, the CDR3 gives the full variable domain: GAGVSQSPRYKVTKRGQDVTLRCDPISSHATLYWYQQALGQGPEFLTYFNYEAQPDKSGLPSDRFSAERPEGSISTLTIQRTEQRDSAMYRCASSPRLAENNEQFFGPGTRLTVL.

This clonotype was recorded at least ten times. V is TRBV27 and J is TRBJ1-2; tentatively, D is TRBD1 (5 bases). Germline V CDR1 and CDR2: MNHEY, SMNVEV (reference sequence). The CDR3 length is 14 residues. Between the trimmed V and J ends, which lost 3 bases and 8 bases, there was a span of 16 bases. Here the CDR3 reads CASSFRDGERGYTF. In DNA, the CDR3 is TGTGCCAGCAGTTTCCGGGACGGGGAGCGGGGCTACACCTTC.